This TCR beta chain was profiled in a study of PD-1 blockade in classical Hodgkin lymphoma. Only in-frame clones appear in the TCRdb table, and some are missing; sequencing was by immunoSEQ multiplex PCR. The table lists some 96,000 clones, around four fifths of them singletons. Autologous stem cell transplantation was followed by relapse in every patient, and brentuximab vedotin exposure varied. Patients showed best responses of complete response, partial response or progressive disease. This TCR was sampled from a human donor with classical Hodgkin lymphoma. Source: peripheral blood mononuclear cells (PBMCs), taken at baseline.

The CDR3 sequence: CASSTGLAYNEQFF. The CDR3 DNA reads TGTGCCAGCAGCACCGGACTAGCTTACAATGAGCAGTTCTTC. The chain is built from TRBV5-4 and TRBJ2-1; 8 positions agree with TRBD2. This CDR3 comprises 14 residues. The germline V gene encodes CDR1 SGHNT and CDR2 YYREEE (reference sequence). V was pared by 4 bases and J by 4 bases, with 4 bases of the junction left unmatched.